A selection of T cell receptor beta chains follows, all from one sample in a study of tumor-infiltrating lymphocytes in localized non-small cell lung cancer. Data came from immunoSEQ multiplex PCR; TCRdb stores just in-frame clones and leaves some out. Among approximately 1,500 clones listed, about 85% were seen once. The sequencing input was lung tumor tissue. The receptors derive from a human donor with non-small cell lung cancer. Each CDR3 is given with its conserved first and last residue. The D gene is left open where the match is weak. Expanded clones get a size class; other rows say once, few or many, or leave the size out.

D gene	J gene	V gene	clone size	CDR3 protein	CDR3 DNA
-	TRBJ1-3	TRBV19	-	CASRPDTSGNTIYF	TGTGCCAGTAGGCCGGACACCTCTGGAAACACCATATATTTT
TRBD2	TRBJ2-1	TRBV30	-	CAWSVGLANNEQFF	TGTGCCTGGAGTGTGGGACTAGCTAACAATGAGCAGTTCTTC
-	TRBJ1-6	TRBV19	-	CASSIGQVNSPLHF	TGTGCCAGTAGTATAGGACAGGTGAATTCACCCCTCCACTTT
-	TRBJ1-1	TRBV14	few	CASSWRGPIEAFF	TGTGCCAGCAGCTGGCGCGGGCCTATTGAAGCTTTCTTT
-	TRBJ1-4	TRBV30	-	CAWMGGPSGKLFF	TGTGCCTGGATGGGGGGGCCTAGTGGAAAACTGTTTTTT
-	TRBJ1-1	TRBV6-1	-	CASSSPGPWTEAFF	TGTGCCAGCAGTTCCCCCGGCCCGTGGACTGAAGCTTTCTTT
-	TRBJ1-1	TRBV5-1	-	CASTQDGLNTEAFF	TGCGCCAGCACCCAAGACGGACTGAACACTGAAGCTTTCTTT
-	TRBJ1-1	TRBV5-1	-	CASSLDSFRTEAFF	TGCGCCAGCAGCTTGGACTCGTTTCGGACTGAAGCTTTCTTT
-	TRBJ1-3	TRBV30	few	CAWNRGERNTIYF	TGTGCCTGGAATAGGGGGGAGAGAAACACCATATATTTT
-	TRBJ1-5	TRBV18	-	CASSPTGQPNQPQHF	TGTGCCAGCTCACCAACAGGACAACCCAATCAGCCCCAGCATTTT
-	TRBJ1-4	TRBV30	-	CAWMGGPRGKLFF	TGTGCCTGGATGGGGGGGCCTCGTGGAAAACTGTTTTTT
-	TRBJ1-3	TRBV30	-	CARRPRDSGNTIYF	TGTGCCCGCCGGCCTCGCGACTCTGGAAACACCATATATTTT
-	TRBJ1-6	TRBV23-1	-	CASSQSVGSNSPLHF	TGCGCCAGCAGTCAATCTGTGGGCAGTAATTCACCCCTCCACTTT
TRBD1	TRBJ1-2	TRBV6-5	-	CASIGQGYGYTF	TGTGCCAGCATTGGACAGGGGTATGGCTACACCTTC
TRBD1	TRBJ1-1	TRBV30	-	CAWGTGQGFSEAFF	TGTGCCTGGGGTACGGGACAGGGATTTTCTGAAGCTTTCTTT
TRBD1	TRBJ2-5	TRBV5-1	-	CASRNRDRGGETQYF	TGCGCCAGCAGGAACCGGGACAGGGGCGGGGAGACCCAGTACTTC
TRBD2	TRBJ2-7	TRBV14	-	CASSQGLAAYEQYF	TGTGCCAGCAGCCAAGGGCTAGCGGCCTACGAGCAGTACTTC
-	TRBJ1-3	TRBV2	-	CASSVRGRDTIYF	TGTGCCAGCAGTGTAAGGGGCCGGGACACCATATATTTT
TRBD1	TRBJ2-1	TRBV6-5	-	CASSYLGQGIYNEQFF	TGTGCCAGCAGTTACCTGGGACAGGGGATCTACAATGAGCAGTTCTTC
-	TRBJ1-1	TRBV5-1	-	CASSLEGRNTEAFF	TGCGCCAGCAGCTTGGAGGGGCGAAACACTGAAGCTTTCTTT
-	TRBJ1-6	TRBV27	-	CASSLSSGSSPLHF	TGTGCCAGCAGTTTATCCTCCGGGTCTTCACCCCTCCACTTT
-	TRBJ2-2	TRBV18	-	CASSPTGELFF	TGTGCCAGCTCTCCCACCGGGGAGCTGTTTTTT
-	TRBJ1-2	TRBV19	-	CASRTAIEGLYGYTF	TGTGCCAGTAGGACAGCCATCGAGGGGCTGTATGGCTACACCTTC
-	TRBJ1-2	TRBV4-1	once	CASSQASGSNYGYTF	TGCGCCAGCAGCCAAGCCAGTGGTTCTAACTATGGCTACACCTTC
TRBD1	TRBJ1-5	TRBV27	-	CASRQGWDQPQHF	TGTGCCAGCAGACAGGGGTGGGATCAGCCCCAGCATTTT
-	TRBJ1-4	TRBV5-1	-	CASSLIPGGATNEKLFF	TGCGCCAGCAGCTTGATTCCGGGCGGTGCAACTAATGAAAAACTGTTTTTT
-	TRBJ1-5	TRBV9	-	CASSQGYSNQPQHF	TGTGCCAGCAGCCAGGGGTATAGCAATCAGCCCCAGCATTTT
-	TRBJ1-4	TRBV7-9	-	CASSGLSTDINEKLFF	TGTGCCAGCAGCGGGCTCTCGACAGATATTAATGAAAAACTGTTTTTT
-	TRBJ2-1	TRBV7-9	-	CASSLYEQFF	TGTGCCAGCAGCTTGTATGAGCAGTTCTTC
-	TRBJ1-6	TRBV4-1	-	CASSQERTVNSPLHF	TGCGCCAGCAGCCAAGAGAGAACAGTAAATTCACCCCTCCACTTT
-	TRBJ2-7	TRBV5-1	-	CASSYGTTYEQYF	TGCGCCAGCAGCTACGGGACGACCTACGAGCAGTACTTC
-	TRBJ1-4	TRBV18	-	CASSPPGGRSEKLFF	TGTGCCAGCTCACCACCCGGGGGGCGAAGTGAAAAACTGTTTTTT
-	TRBJ1-1	TRBV5-1	-	CASSYPGNTEAFF	TGCGCCAGCAGCTATCCAGGGAACACTGAAGCTTTCTTT
TRBD2	TRBJ2-1	TRBV9	-	CASSGGGANNEQFF	TGTGCCAGCAGCGGCGGGGGGGCAAACAATGAGCAGTTCTTC
-	TRBJ2-6	TRBV5-6	-	CASSFGANVLTF	TGTGCCAGCAGCTTCGGGGCCAACGTCCTGACTTTC
-	TRBJ2-1	TRBV11-2	few	CASATGSYNEQFF	TGTGCCAGCGCCACAGGGTCCTACAATGAGCAGTTCTTC
-	TRBJ2-3	TRBV7-9	-	CASRVGGPTDTQYF	TGTGCCAGCAGGGTAGGGGGGCCCACAGATACGCAGTACTTT
-	TRBJ1-4	TRBV5-1	-	CASSPRGGNEKLFF	TGCGCCAGCAGCCCCCGGGGTGGTAATGAAAAACTGTTTTTT
-	TRBJ1-5	TRBV6-4	-	CASSEDTLGPQHF	TGTGCCAGCAGTGAAGACACGCTGGGGCCCCAGCATTTT
-	TRBJ1-5	TRBV4-1	-	CASSQDSSNQPQHF	TGCGCCAGCAGCCAAGACAGTAGCAATCAGCCCCAGCATTTT
-	TRBJ1-3	TRBV29-1	-	CSVDEAGSGNTIYF	TGCAGCGTGGATGAGGCGGGATCTGGAAACACCATATATTTT
-	TRBJ2-7	TRBV6-1	-	CASRAQGYEQYF	TGTGCCAGCAGGGCCCAGGGGTACGAGCAGTACTTC
TRBD1	TRBJ1-5	TRBV30	few	CAWRGTGGNQPQHF	TGTGCCTGGAGGGGGACAGGGGGAAATCAGCCCCAGCATTTT
-	TRBJ2-1	TRBV7-2	-	CASTLSLDEQFF	TGTGCCAGCACCCTATCGCTTGATGAGCAGTTCTTC